The 9 T cell receptor beta chains below were found in one sample sequenced in a study of T-cell reconstitution after alpha-beta-depleted transplantation in children. Unique molecular identifiers featured in how the TCRbeta library was prepared. TCRdb passed the PCR reads through MiXCR, listing each CDR3 protein once. The sample lists about a million distinct CDR3 sequences, about 29% occurring once. The specimen was PBMCs, mostly from graft donor cells, collected 360 days after TCRalphabeta/CD19-depleted stem cell transplant. The source is a boy in the first two years of life who had a stem cell transplant for SCID, so the T cells may come from the graft donor.

The V gene is TRBV7-2, the J gene TRBJ1-2, with D perhaps TRBD1 (5 bases). There are 14 residues in the CDR3. The germline V and J ends were trimmed by 3 bases and 4 bases, with 12 bases remaining between them. CDR1 is SGHTA and CDR2 is FQGNSA in the germline V gene. The CDR3 DNA reads as TGTGCCAGCAGCTTTAGACAGCCCCTCTATGGCTACACCTTC. It is translated as CASSFRQPLYGYTF.

V usage is TRBV6-1 and J usage is TRBJ2-3; D is perhaps TRBD2 (6 bases). Deletions cut 4 bases from V and 0 bases from J, with 11 bases between. The V gene's germline CDR1 is MNHNS and CDR2 SASEGT. The CDR3 length is 15 residues. The CDR3 DNA reads as TGTGCCAGCAGTGCACTAGCCCCTAGCACAGATACGCAGTATTTT. It yields the protein CASSALAPSTDTQYF.

J is TRBJ1-1 and V is TRBV29-1; TRBD1 matches at 7 bases. The CDR3 length is 13 residues. V gave up 6 bases and J gave up 2 bases; unmatched junction bases: 6. Germline V gives CDR1 SQVTM, CDR2 ANQGSEA. The CDR3 sequence is CSVRQGSNTEAFF. Written as DNA, the CDR3 is TGCAGCGTGCGACAGGGCTCCAACACTGAAGCTTTCTTT.

This clonotype was detected only once. V gene TRBV20-1 combines with J gene TRBJ2-3, with TRBD2 matching 13 bases. With V trimmed by 0 bases and J by 8 bases, 5 bases remained unmatched. The CDR3 loop spans 15 amino acids. CDR1 and CDR2 (germline): DFQATT, SNEGSKA (reference sequence). In DNA, the CDR3 is TGCAGTGCTAGAGATCTCCGACTAGCGGGGGGTACGCAGTATTTT. Residues: CSARDLRLAGGTQYF.

This clonotype has only a few counts. V usage is TRBV12-3 or TRBV12-4 and J usage is TRBJ2-5; tentatively, D is TRBD1 (5 bases). The CDR3 has 14 amino acids. Trimming took off 4 bases at V and 4 bases at J, with 13 bases between the two ends. The CDR3 loop reads CASSSLGVGETQYF. The DNA for the CDR3 is TGTGCCAGCAGTTCTCTAGGGGTGGGAGAGACCCAGTACTTC.

This chain connects TRBV24-1 to TRBJ2-7; TRBD1 aligns across 9 bases. The CDR3 totals 15 residues. Germline CDR1 reads KGHDR; CDR2 reads SFDVKD. With 5 bases clipped from V and 5 bases from J, the junction kept 9 bases outside the gene matches. CDR3 protein: CATSASGTGKNEQYF. As DNA, the CDR3 is TGTGCCACCAGTGCATCCGGGACAGGGAAGAACGAGCAGTACTTC.

V is TRBV9 and J is TRBJ2-1; TRBD2 matches at 7 bases. The CDR3 runs 16 residues. V lost 5 bases to trimming and J lost 5 bases; unmatched junction nucleotides: 13. Germline CDR1 is SGDLS and CDR2 is YYNGEE. The DNA of the CDR3 is TGTGCCAGCAGTCAAATAACTAGCGTGGGGGACAATGAGCAGTTCTTC. This gives the protein CASSQITSVGDNEQFF.

A word on this clonotype: This may be a read error: a much more frequent sequence differs by one nucleotide. The genes are TRBV13 and TRBJ2-7, with 7 bases identical to TRBD1. Germline trimming cut 5 bases from V and 5 bases from J; bases unmatched to any gene: 12. The germline V gene encodes CDR1 PRHDT and CDR2 FYEKMQ (reference sequence). The CDR3 loop spans 15 amino acids. CDR3 in amino acids: CASSHPNDRVDEQYF. CDR3 DNA: TGTGCCAGCAGCCATCCCAACGACAGGGTTGACGAGCAGTACTTC.

The gene calls are TRBV11-2 and TRBJ2-7; TRBD2 might be the D (6 bases). Trimming stripped 3 bases from V and 0 bases from J, with 12 bases between. Germline V gene data show CDR1 as SGHAT and CDR2 as FQNNGV. There are 15 residues in the CDR3. The CDR3 loop reads CASSFEEGSSYEQYF. The CDR3 region has the DNA TGTGCCAGCAGCTTTGAGGAGGGCTCCTCCTACGAGCAGTACTTC.